The text below deals with one T cell receptor (beta chain). The CDR3 covers 14 residues. Germline V lookup: CDR1 SGDLS, CDR2 YYNGEE. The V end lost 0 bases, the J end lost 9 bases, and 13 bases lay between the germline ends. Symptom resolution, clearance, or two negative PCRs marked the recovered donors of Cohort 3. This specimen belongs to a study of blood T cell repertoires in COVID-19. TCRdb keeps only in-frame clones here, not all; method: immunoSEQ multiplex PCR. The repertoire holds almost 250,000 clones, with around nine tenths as singletons. Sample: PBMCs or T cells enriched from blood (not recorded which). The TCR sequence derives from a woman in her forties or fifties who had recovered from COVID-19. The chain combines TRBV9 with TRBJ2-1; D ambiguous. The DNA for the CDR3 is TGTGCCAGCAGCGTAGCTTCAACTATGGCTGAGCAGTTCTTC. Translation gives CASSVASTMAEQFF.